This T cell receptor beta chain is from a study of tumour-infiltrating T cells in Burkitt lymphoma. Study as a whole: Productive clonality predicted overall and progression-free survival.

Sequencing used immunoSEQ multiplex PCR; TCRdb keeps in-frame clones, though not all of them. This table has around 2,000 clones, roughly 70% appearing once. The sequenced material came from tumor tissue. The receptor's source is a human donor with diffuse large B-cell lymphoma.

CDR3 sequence: CASSEGLAGTDTQYF. The CDR3, as DNA: TGTGCCAGCAGTGAGGGACTAGCGGGAACAGATACGCAGTATTTT. The genes are TRBV27 and TRBJ2-3; 13 bases match TRBD2. Germline CDR1 is MNHEY and CDR2 is SMNVEV (reference sequence). With V trimmed by 5 bases and J by 3 bases, 2 bases remained unmatched. This CDR3 is 15 amino acids long.